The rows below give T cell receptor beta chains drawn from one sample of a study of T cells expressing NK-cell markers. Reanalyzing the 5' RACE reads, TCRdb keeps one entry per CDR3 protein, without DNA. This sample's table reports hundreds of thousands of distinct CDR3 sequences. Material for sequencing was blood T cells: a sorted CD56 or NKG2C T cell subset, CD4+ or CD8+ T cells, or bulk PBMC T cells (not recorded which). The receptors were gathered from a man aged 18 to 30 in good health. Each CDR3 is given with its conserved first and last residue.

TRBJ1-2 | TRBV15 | CATSRVAGGDGYTF
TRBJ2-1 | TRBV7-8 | CASSIGRAGNEQFF
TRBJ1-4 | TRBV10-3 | CAVRTGVNEKLFF
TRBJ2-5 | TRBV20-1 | CSARADYGAQYF
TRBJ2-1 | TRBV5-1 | CASSSTYNEQFF
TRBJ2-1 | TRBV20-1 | CSARPPGRGRTHEQFF
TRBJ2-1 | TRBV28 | CASSSYRGTSYNEQFF
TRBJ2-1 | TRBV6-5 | CASSYSLAGINEQFF
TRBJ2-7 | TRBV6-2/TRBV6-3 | CASSTTHRGGYEQYF
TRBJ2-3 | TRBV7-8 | CASTIPPGGPTDTQYF
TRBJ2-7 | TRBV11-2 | CASSLQTSYEQYF
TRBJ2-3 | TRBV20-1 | CSARDTSGPDDTQYF
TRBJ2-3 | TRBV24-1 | CATSGFDSPGADTQYF
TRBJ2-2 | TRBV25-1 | CASSERAMNTGELFF
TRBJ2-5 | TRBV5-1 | CASSWAFGSEETQYF
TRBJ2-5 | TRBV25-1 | CASRRQLQETQYF
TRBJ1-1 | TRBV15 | CATSIAHRANTEAFF
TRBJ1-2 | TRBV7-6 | CARGVVGMWLSYGYTF
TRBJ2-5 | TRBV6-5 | CASSYALVSDQYF
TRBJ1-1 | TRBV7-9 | CASTRSGATEAFF
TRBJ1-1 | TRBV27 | CASISLSENTEAFF
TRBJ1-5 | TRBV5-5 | CASSRRGQGAGQPQHF
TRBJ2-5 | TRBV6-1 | CASTMVEGETQYF
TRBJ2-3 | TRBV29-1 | CSVVPERDYTQYF
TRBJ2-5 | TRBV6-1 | CASSPLVGTQETQYF
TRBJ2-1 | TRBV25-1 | CASSKRTSGRASLNEQFF
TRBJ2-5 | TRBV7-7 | CASSRQDREVETQYF
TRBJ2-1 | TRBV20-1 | CSARTSLALYNEQFF
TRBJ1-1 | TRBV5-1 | CASILRAGGAEDEAFF
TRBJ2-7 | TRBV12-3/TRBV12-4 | CASSLTSGPYEQYF
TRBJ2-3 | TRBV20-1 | CSAGGSGTSGYTDTQYF
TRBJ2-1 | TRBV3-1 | CASSPMETRRNEQFF
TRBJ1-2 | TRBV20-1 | CSARRPEGHQYGYTF
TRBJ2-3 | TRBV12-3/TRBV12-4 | CASRPHGLPGQGWADTQYF
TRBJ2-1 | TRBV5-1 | CASSMVAGSDEQFF
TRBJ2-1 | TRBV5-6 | CASSLQHRGVYNEQFF
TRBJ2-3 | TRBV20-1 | CSARRDPAGTDTQYF
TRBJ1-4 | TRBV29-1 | CSVTLGTGDEKLFF
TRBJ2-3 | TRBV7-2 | CASSRGFAGSTDTQYF
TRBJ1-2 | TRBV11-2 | CASKGIRTGGYGYTF
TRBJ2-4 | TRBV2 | CASSETGIATKNIQYF
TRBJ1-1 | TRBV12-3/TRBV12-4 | CASSAPGTGYTEAFF
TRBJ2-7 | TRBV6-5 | CASREDNEQYF
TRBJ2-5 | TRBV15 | CATRGQGFDETQYF
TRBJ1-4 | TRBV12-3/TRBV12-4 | CASSLGGGNEKLFF
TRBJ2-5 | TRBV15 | CATSRGRETQYF
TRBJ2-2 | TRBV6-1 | CASLFGGGGTGELFF
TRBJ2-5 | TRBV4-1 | CASSQPTSGRYQETQYF
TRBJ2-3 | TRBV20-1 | CSGTDNTDTQYF
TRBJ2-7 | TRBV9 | CASSLGPGSSYEQYF